In this sample, the clone carrying this T cell receptor (beta chain) turned up once. Its antigen is undetermined. The data stem from a study of T cell responses to AZD1222 COVID-19 vaccine. The germline V and J ends were trimmed by 2 bases and 1 base, with 5 bases remaining between them. The germline gives CDR1 GTSNPN, CDR2 SVGIG (reference sequence). This CDR3 is built from 12 residues. Some clones are missing from TCRdb's copy, which holds only in-frame ones; the method was immunoSEQ multiplex PCR. The sample has some 88,000 clones; roughly nine tenths are singletons. Study conclusions and caveats: Among AZD1222 vaccinees, only five or six were seropositive at baseline.

This clonotype was obtained from an adult who received the AZD1222 COVID-19 vaccine. The rearrangement links TRBV30 to TRBJ1-2; D gene ambiguous. The material was peripheral blood, obtained 28 days after the second AZD1222 dose. CDR3 residues: CAWSRGNYGYTF. The CDR3 nucleotides are TGTGCCTGGAGTCGCGGTAACTATGGCTACACCTTC.